A selection of T cell receptor beta chains follows, all from one sample in a study of identical twins. One entry per CDR3 protein, called by TCRdb with MiXCR from the 5' RACE reads. This sample has 210,000 or so distinct CDR3 sequences, with 7.5% found just once. The same data also went into a second study, on yellow fever vaccine responses in identical twins.

The specimen sequenced was memory (CD45RO+) T cells sorted from blood. These receptor sequences come from a woman aged 18-35 years in good health. The CDR3 runs from the conserved cysteine through the conserved F or W. D genes are given only for firm matches. Clone size is given for some rows only: seen once, a few or many times, or a class if the clone is expanded.

D gene,J gene,V gene,clone size,CDR3 protein,CDR3 DNA
.,TRBJ2-7,TRBV28,few,CASSFAGYEQYF,TGTGCCAGCAGTTTTGCAGGGTACGAGCAGTACTTC
TRBD1,TRBJ2-1,TRBV18,.,CASSPPGQVYNEQFF,TGTGCCAGCTCACCTCCGGGACAGGTCTACAATGAGCAGTTCTTC
.,TRBJ2-7,TRBV27,few,CASSFLGREQYF,TGTGCCAGCAGTTTCCTGGGGAGGGAGCAGTACTTC
.,TRBJ2-7,TRBV3-1,few,CASSQPSTGIYEQYF,TGTGCCAGCAGCCAACCCTCGACAGGCATCTACGAGCAGTACTTC
.,TRBJ1-6,TRBV12-3/TRBV12-4,many,CASSYGGQGSPLHF,TGTGCCAGCAGTTACGGGGGGCAGGGTTCACCCCTCCACTTT
.,TRBJ2-5,TRBV6-5,many,CASSLREGRETQYF,TGTGCCAGCAGTTTGCGAGAGGGCAGGGAGACCCAGTACTTC
.,TRBJ2-1,TRBV7-6,many,CASSHKLRTVNEQFF,TGTGCCAGCAGCCATAAACTAAGGACCGTCAATGAGCAGTTCTTC
TRBD2,TRBJ2-7,TRBV5-1,.,CASSPIVAGGHEQYF,TGCGCCAGCAGCCCAATCGTGGCGGGGGGCCACGAGCAGTACTTC
TRBD1,TRBJ2-7,TRBV18,few,CASSPSRDSPYEQYF,TGTGCCAGCTCACCGAGCAGGGACAGCCCCTACGAGCAGTACTTC
.,TRBJ1-1,TRBV6-6,many,CASSQSLNTEAFF,TGTGCCAGCAGCCAAAGTTTGAACACTGAAGCTTTCTTT